The clone carrying this TCR beta chain was counted many times. What it binds is not known. Coverage ceases 3 residues before the CDR3 finishes, and the germline J gene fills in the end. CDR1 is DFQATT, CDR2 SNEGSKA, per germline (reference sequence). The CDR3 consists of 13 residues. The V and J ends lost 6 bases and 3 bases, in that order; junction bases with no gene match: 4. The sample comes from a study of T cell clonality in common variable immunodeficiency. The study's findings and limits: In common variable immunodeficiency, TCR beta chains reportedly carried fewer deletions and N-nucleotide insertions.

The protocol was immunoSEQ multiplex PCR, while the TCRdb copy is restricted to in-frame clones and leaves out a portion. The record shows tens of thousands of clones for this sample, with no singletons present. This TCR derives from a person aged 18 to 70 in good health. The sequencing input was peripheral blood mononuclear cells. The chain employs TRBV20-1 and TRBJ2-1; 8 bases agree with TRBD2. CDR3 DNA (partial): TGCAGTGCAACTAGCGGAGGCTACAATGAG. It yields the protein CSATSGGYNE. The full CDR3 protein reads CSATSGGYNEQFF.